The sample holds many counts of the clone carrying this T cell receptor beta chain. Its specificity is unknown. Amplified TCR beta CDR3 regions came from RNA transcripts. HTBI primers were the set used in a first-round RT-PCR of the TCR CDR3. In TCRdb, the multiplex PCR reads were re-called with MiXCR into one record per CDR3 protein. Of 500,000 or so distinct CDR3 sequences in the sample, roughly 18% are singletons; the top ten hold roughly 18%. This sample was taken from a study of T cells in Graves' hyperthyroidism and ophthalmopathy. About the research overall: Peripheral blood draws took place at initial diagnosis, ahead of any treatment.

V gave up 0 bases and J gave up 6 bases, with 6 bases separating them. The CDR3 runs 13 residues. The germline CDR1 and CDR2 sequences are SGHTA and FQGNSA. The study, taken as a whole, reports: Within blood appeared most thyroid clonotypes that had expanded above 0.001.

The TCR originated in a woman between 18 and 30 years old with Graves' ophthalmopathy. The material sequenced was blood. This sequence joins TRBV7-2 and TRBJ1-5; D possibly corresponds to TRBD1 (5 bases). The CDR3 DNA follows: TGTGCCAGCAGCTTAGCGAGGGGTCAGCCCCAGCATTTT. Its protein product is CASSLARGQPQHF.